This T cell receptor beta chain was profiled in a study of T cell responses to AZD1222 COVID-19 vaccine. Broader study findings: Nearly half of spike-specific TCRs reportedly go after variant regions that carry no mutations. Donors were chiefly white British, with a greater number of females, and clonal diversity was perhaps underestimated. No repertoire was sampled before or during the peak T cell response, only after it.

Sequencing used immunoSEQ multiplex PCR; TCRdb keeps in-frame clones, though not all of them. There are around 150,000 clones in the sample; approximately 94% occur only once, and 4.5% to 5.5% lies in the top ten. Germline V gene sequence: CDR1 LNHDA, CDR2 SQIVND (reference sequence). V was cut by 6 bases and J by 7 bases, with 21 bases left in between. This CDR3 comprises 15 residues. About this clone itself: Antigen specificity is unknown.

The V call is TRBV19, the J call TRBJ2-5; a weak D match, TRBD2 (7 bases). The sequences come from peripheral blood, collected 28 days after the second AZD1222 dose. This receptor was identified in an adult who received the AZD1222 COVID-19 vaccine. CDR3 amino acids: CASSPSSGGGGTQYF. The CDR3 DNA is TGTGCCAGTAGCCCTTCCTCGGGAGGAGGGGGGACCCAGTACTTC.